This T cell receptor beta chain appears in the sequencing data of a study of shared clonotypes between healthy human individuals (dated by TCRdb to 2018 to 2020). Broadly, across the study: Three men and two women, aged 18 to 49 years, made up the cohort. Per donor, three plates each were used for CD4 naive and CD4 memory, two for CD8 naive, and one for CD8 memory. To estimate repertoire size and how much clonotypes are shared between individuals, the study performed deep sequencing of blood TCR repertoires from roughly five healthy adults. Different laboratories and diverse techniques were used to prepare libraries and sequence TCR repertoires, to increase sequencing depth and limit assay-specific biases. Each donor's leukapheresis produced roughly between about 0.8 and 10 billion PBMCs. Here is what the overall study found, with its caveats: Naive subsets generally had larger estimated clonotype richness than memory subsets did. Compared with non-shared clonotypes, the clonotypes found in all four sorted-subset donors had higher generation probabilities. The small number of donors limited the genetic and exposure-history diversity represented. Based on pairwise subsampling, the degree of clonotype sharing among donors was expected to be affected by sequencing depth. Sharing across a handful of donors was observed for around 4.8% of naive CD4, under 4% of naive CD8, 2% to 2.5% of memory CD4, and about 0.38% of memory CD8 clonotypes. Sampling was limited to blood, and TCR repertoires in tissue likely differ from TCR repertoires in blood. Incomplete sequencing was indicated by rarefaction of sorted-subset datasets, despite the large sequencing depth.

Donors were healthy HIV-negative adults with no recently reported acute infections or vaccinations. Every donor was a Caucasian adult living in Nashville, Tennessee, USA. CD4+ T cells were enriched through magnetic negative selection, after which naive cells were positively selected on CD45RA and the remaining negative fraction served as the memory subset. Blood was obtained by leukapheresis, after which PBMCs were separated by Ficoll-Histopaque density gradient centrifugation and cryopreserved in liquid nitrogen vapor phase. Analytical flow cytometry was used to check the purity and quantity of every magnetically sorted T cell population. Each sorted fraction had its genomic DNA isolated and then quantified by UV absorbance on a Nanodrop 2000c. Using the deep immunoSEQ assay, TCR CDR3 regions were amplified from genomic DNA by multiplex PCR. Extracted genomic DNA from each cell subset was spread evenly across all wells of several immunoSEQ 96-well plates, with each plate serving as a replicate. For sorted subsets, approximately 0.2 ug of genomic DNA, equivalent to roughly 33,000 T cell genomes, went into each replicate PCR. The purified libraries were quantified using a Qubit 3.0 fluorometer, sized with a Bioanalyzer 2100, and then quantified again using the KAPA Library Quantification kit. Every immunoSEQ 96-well plate was sequenced on a separate single-read 150-cycle Illumina NextSeq 550 flow cell. Concerning the study's data processing: Because only junctional sequences without quality scores were contained in the immunoSEQ output, filtering matching that applied to full-length reads could not be performed. To assign V/J genes and CDR3, sequences were annotated using PyIR, a Python wrapper for IgBLAST v1.9, with IMGT germline references. Reads with weak V/J assignments (E-value above 1e-6), missing CDR3, stop codons, out-of-frame junctions, or ambiguous translated residues were removed. V3J clonotypes were defined as sequences sharing the same inferred V gene, J gene, and CDR3 amino acid sequence. Percentage overlap between repertoires was calculated by dividing the number of shared unique clonotypes by the size of the smaller repertoire. Repertoire richness was assessed with RTK rarefaction, the Chao1 estimator, and Recon v2.1 estimates of unobserved clonotypes. Generation probabilities were computed with OLGA for all TCRbeta clonotypes obtained by the gDNA method from a few donors. What TCRdb holds here is the immuneACCESS table cut down to in-frame rearrangements. Part of the clones is not present; checked against another copy, under half of the missing clones reflect an unresolved V gene, and the others are unexplained. V and J calls and clone size are those listed in that table; D and trimming were worked out from the DNA. Within this sample are approximately 720,000 clones, with about two thirds of them counted one time only. Approximately 1.8% of the sample is taken by the ten largest.

A note on this clone: Its antigen is not yet known. No base-level quality is on record; no much larger clone is a single base apart.

From the cysteine up to the phenylalanine, the CDR3 has a length of 14 residues. Only the CDR3 portion is preserved as DNA: 42 bases, with reading frame beginning at the first base. CDR1 and CDR2 were assigned from the germline V gene as SGHRS and YFSETQ. Trimming removed 4 bases from V and 4 bases from J; the gene matches leave 3 bases unexplained. This receptor was taken from a woman aged 30 to 39 in good health. The chain joins TRBV5-1 to TRBJ2-1; TRBD1 lines up with 9 middle nucleotides. Sequencing was done on a sample of memory CD4+ T cells sorted from blood. The cell subset or site label, read with the paper, signifies: CD45RA-negative fraction. The DNA is TGCGCCAGCAGCGTTGGACAGGGGTACAATGAGCAGTTCTTC. It encodes CASSVGQGYNEQFF.